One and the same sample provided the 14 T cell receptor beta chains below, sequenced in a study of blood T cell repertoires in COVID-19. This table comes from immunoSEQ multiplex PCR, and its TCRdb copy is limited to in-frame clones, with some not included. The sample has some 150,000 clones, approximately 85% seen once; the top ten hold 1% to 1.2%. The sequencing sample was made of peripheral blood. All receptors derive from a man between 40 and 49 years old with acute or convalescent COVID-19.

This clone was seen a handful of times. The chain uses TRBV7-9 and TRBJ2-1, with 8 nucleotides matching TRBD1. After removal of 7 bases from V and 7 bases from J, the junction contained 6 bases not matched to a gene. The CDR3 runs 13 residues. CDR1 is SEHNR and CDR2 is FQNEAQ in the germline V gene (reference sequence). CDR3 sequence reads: CASITGGGNEQFF. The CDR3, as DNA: TGTGCCAGCATCACAGGGGGAGGTAATGAGCAGTTCTTC.

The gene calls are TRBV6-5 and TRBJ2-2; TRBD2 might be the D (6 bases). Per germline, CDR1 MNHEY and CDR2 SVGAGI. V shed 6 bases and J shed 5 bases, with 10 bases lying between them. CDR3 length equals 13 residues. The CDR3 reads CASSRRGTGELFF. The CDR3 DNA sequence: TGTGCCAGCAGCCGTCGGGGGACCGGGGAGCTGTTTTTT.

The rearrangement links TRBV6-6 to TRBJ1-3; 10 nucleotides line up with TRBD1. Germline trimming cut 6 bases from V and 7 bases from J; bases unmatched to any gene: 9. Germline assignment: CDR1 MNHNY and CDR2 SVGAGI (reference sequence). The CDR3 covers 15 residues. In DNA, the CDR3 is TGTGCCAGCAGGGATGGACAGGGGGGTCTCAACACCATATATTTT. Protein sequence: CASRDGQGGLNTIYF.

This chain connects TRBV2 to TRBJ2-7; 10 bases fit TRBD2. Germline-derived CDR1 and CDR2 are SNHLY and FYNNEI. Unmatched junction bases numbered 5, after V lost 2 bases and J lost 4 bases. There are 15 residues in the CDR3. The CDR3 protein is CASSEKAGGSYEQYF. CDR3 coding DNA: TGTGCCAGCAGTGAAAAAGCGGGGGGGAGTTACGAGCAGTACTTC.

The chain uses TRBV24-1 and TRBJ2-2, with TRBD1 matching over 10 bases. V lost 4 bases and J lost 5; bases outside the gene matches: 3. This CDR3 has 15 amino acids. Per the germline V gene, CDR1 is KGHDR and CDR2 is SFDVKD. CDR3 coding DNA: TGTGCCACCAGTGACTGGGACAGGGGAACCGGGGAGCTGTTTTTT. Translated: CATSDWDRGTGELFF.

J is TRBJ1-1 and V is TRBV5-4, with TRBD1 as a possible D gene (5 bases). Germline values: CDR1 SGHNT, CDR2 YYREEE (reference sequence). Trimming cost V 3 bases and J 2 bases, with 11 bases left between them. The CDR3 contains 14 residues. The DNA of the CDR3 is TGTGCCAGCAGCTATAACAGGCCCAACACTGAAGCTTTCTTT. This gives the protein CASSYNRPNTEAFF. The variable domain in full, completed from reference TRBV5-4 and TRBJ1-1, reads ETGVTQSPTHLIKTRGQQVTLRCSSQSGHNTVSWYQQALGQGPQFIFQYYREEENGRGNFPPRFSGLQFPNYSSELNVNALELDDSALYLCASSYNRPNTEAFFGQGTRLTVV.

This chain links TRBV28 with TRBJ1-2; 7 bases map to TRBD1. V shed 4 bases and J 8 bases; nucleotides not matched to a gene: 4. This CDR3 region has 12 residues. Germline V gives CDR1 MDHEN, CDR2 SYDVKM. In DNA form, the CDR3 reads TGTGCCAGCAGTTCATACAGGGGAGGCTACACCTTC. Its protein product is CASSSYRGGYTF.

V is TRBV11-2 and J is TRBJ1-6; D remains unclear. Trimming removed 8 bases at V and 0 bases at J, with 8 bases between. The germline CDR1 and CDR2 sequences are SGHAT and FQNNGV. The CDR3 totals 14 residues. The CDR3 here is CASGPSSYNSPLHF. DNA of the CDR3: TGTGCCAGCGGGCCGAGCTCCTATAATTCACCCCTCCACTTT.

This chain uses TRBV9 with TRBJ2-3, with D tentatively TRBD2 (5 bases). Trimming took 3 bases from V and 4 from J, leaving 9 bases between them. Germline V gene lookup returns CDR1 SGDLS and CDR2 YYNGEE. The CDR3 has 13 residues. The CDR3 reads CASSGTRADTQYF. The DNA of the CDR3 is TGTGCCAGCAGCGGAACTAGGGCAGATACGCAGTATTTT.

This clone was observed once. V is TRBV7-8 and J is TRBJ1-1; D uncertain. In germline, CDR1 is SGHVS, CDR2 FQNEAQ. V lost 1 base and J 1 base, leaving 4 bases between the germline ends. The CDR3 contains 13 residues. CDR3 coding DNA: TGTGCCAGCAGCTTAGGGGCGAACACTGAAGCTTTCTTT. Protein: CASSLGANTEAFF.

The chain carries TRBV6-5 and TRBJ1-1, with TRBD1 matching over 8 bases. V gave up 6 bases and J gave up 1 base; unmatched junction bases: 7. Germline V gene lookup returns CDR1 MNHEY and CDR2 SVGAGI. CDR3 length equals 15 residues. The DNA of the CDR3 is TGTGCCAGCAGACGTCCCGGGACAGGGAACACTGAAGCTTTCTTT. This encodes CASRRPGTGNTEAFF.

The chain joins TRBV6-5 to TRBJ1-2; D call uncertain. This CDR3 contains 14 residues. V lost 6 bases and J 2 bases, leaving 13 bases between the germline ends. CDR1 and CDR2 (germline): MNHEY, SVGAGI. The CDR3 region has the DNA TGTGCCAGCAGAGAGGCGGCGGGAAACTATGGCTACACCTTC. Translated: CASREAAGNYGYTF.

This CDR3 is CASSVGQGNFEQYF. DNA of the CDR3: TGTGCCAGCAGCGTAGGACAGGGGAATTTCGAGCAGTACTTC. The V call is TRBV9, the J call TRBJ2-7; the match to TRBD1 covers 8 bases. Germline CDR1 SGDLS, CDR2 YYNGEE. The CDR3 contains 14 residues. J gave up 6 bases and V 0 bases, and 5 bases lay outside the gene matches.

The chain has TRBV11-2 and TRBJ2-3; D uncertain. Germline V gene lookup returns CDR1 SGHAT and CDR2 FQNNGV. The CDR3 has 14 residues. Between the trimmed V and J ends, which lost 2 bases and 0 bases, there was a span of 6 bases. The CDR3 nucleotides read TGTGCCAGCAGCTTATATGCGAGCACAGATACGCAGTATTTT. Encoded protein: CASSLYASTDTQYF.